A selection of T cell receptor beta chains follows, all from one sample in a study of blood T cells in healthy people across ages. MiXCR, run by TCRdb on the 5' RACE reads, gives a single entry per CDR3 protein. Of fewer than 1,200,000 distinct CDR3 sequences listed, around 25% were seen once; the top ten hold approximately 0.75%. This sample also belongs to another study, concerning T cells of mothers and their children.

Sequencing was carried out using blood. The source of these receptors is a girl aged 2 to 10 in good health. The CDR3 runs from the conserved cysteine through the conserved F or W. A D gene is named only where the DNA matches it firmly. Rows may omit the clone size; those that give it use once, few, many or a size class.

J gene	V gene	clone size	D gene	CDR3 DNA	CDR3 protein
TRBJ1-2	TRBV6-6	-	-	TGTGCCAGCAGTTCACTAAGGGGAGATAACTATGGCTACACCTTC	CASSSLRGDNYGYTF
TRBJ2-7	TRBV7-3	-	TRBD2	TGTGCCAGCAGCCAACTAGCGGGAGATGATGAGCAGTACTTC	CASSQLAGDDEQYF
TRBJ1-2	TRBV15	-	-	TGTGCCACCAGCAGAGATTATCCAGGGAAGTATGGCTACACCTTC	CATSRDYPGKYGYTF
TRBJ1-2	TRBV29-1	-	TRBD1	TGCAGCGTCGGGTCCCGGGACAGTTTCTATGGCTACACCTTC	CSVGSRDSFYGYTF
TRBJ2-1	TRBV9	-	TRBD2	TGTGCCAGCAGCGTAGATGCTAGCGGGGGGGCAGGGTCCTACAATGAGCAGTTCTTC	CASSVDASGGAGSYNEQFF
TRBJ2-7	TRBV7-9	-	TRBD1	TGTGCCAGCAGCATAAGACAGGGAACCTACGAGCAGTACTTC	CASSIRQGTYEQYF
TRBJ1-1	TRBV27	few	TRBD1	TGTGCCAGCAGTCCCCGTACAGGGGGCACTGAAGCTTTCTTT	CASSPRTGGTEAFF
TRBJ2-3	TRBV9	few	-	TGTGCCAGCAGCCCCTTTGGGGACACCACAGATACGCAGTATTTT	CASSPFGDTTDTQYF
TRBJ2-1	TRBV7-9	-	TRBD2	TGTGCCAGCAGCTCTAATTGGCGGGCGGGAGGGGTGAACAATGAGCAGTTCTTC	CASSSNWRAGGVNNEQFF
TRBJ2-7	TRBV28	few	-	TGTGCCAGCAGCGGAGGGGACACTCCCTACGAGCAGTACTTC	CASSGGDTPYEQYF
TRBJ2-7	TRBV21-1	few	-	TGTGCCAGCCTAAAGGGGCACTCCTACGAGCAGTACTTC	CASLKGHSYEQYF
TRBJ2-7	TRBV28	few	-	TGTGCCAGCACTAAAGGACTCAAGTTAGTCCACGAGCAGTACTTC	CASTKGLKLVHEQYF
TRBJ2-3	TRBV29-1	-	TRBD1	TGCAGCGTTGCTAACAGGGGGACCGATACGCAGTATTTT	CSVANRGTDTQYF
TRBJ2-5	TRBV20-1	many	-	TGCAGTGCTAGAACCACTACGGAGACCCAGTACTTC	CSARTTTETQYF
TRBJ2-2	TRBV19	-	-	TGTGCCAGTAGTATAGGGAAGGGGACAAAGAACACCGGGGAGCTGTTTTTT	CASSIGKGTKNTGELFF
TRBJ2-7	TRBV6-9	-	TRBD2	TGTGCCAGCAGTTCCTCCCCCTTTAGCGGGAGCCCACACGAGCAGTACTTC	CASSSSPFSGSPHEQYF
TRBJ2-1	TRBV29-1	few	TRBD2	TGCAGCGTTGGTAGCGGGAGCTACAATGAGCAGTTCTTC	CSVGSGSYNEQFF
TRBJ1-2	TRBV12-3/TRBV12-4	-	-	TGTGCCAGCAAGTTTTCGGGGGACCTCTATGGCTACACCTTC	CASKFSGDLYGYTF
TRBJ2-3	TRBV29-1	-	TRBD2	TGCAGCGGTAGGCCGGGGGGAGATACGCAGTATTTT	CSGRPGGDTQYF
TRBJ2-1	TRBV12-5	-	TRBD2	TGTGCTAGTGGTTGGGTCACTAGCGGGGTGTACAATGAGCAGTTCTTC	CASGWVTSGVYNEQFF
TRBJ2-1	TRBV29-1	-	TRBD2	TGCAGCGCCCTGTGGGGCGGGAGGGCTGAAAATGAGCAGTTCTTC	CSALWGGRAENEQFF
TRBJ1-1	TRBV4-3	few	-	TGCGCCAGCAGCCAGTATCTTCAGGGAGGAGGCACTGAAGCTTTCTTT	CASSQYLQGGGTEAFF
TRBJ2-1	TRBV24-1	few	-	TGTGCCACCAGTGATGACGCGACAAATAACAATGAGCAGTTCTTC	CATSDDATNNNEQFF
TRBJ1-6	TRBV20-1	-	-	TGCAGTGCCCCTTGGGAGGGTTCCTTGAATTCACCCCTCCACTTT	CSAPWEGSLNSPLHF
TRBJ2-7	TRBV20-1	few	-	TGCAGTGCTAGAGTAGCGGAGAGGCTCGAGCAGTACTTC	CSARVAERLEQYF
TRBJ2-7	TRBV10-3	-	-	TGTGCCATCAGAGTACCCCCTTGGGAAGACAACTACGAGCAGTACTTC	CAIRVPPWEDNYEQYF
TRBJ2-2	TRBV7-9	-	TRBD2	TGTGCCAGCAGCTTCCCCGGCGGGAGAGGAGCCGGGGAGCTGTTTTTT	CASSFPGGRGAGELFF
TRBJ2-3	TRBV24-1	-	TRBD2	TGTGCCACCAGTGAAACCCTAGCGGGGAAGGGAGATACGCAGTATTTT	CATSETLAGKGDTQYF
TRBJ2-1	TRBV7-8	few	-	TGTGCCAGCAGCTTAGTTTGGGGTTCGCTAAATGAGCAGTTCTTC	CASSLVWGSLNEQFF
TRBJ2-1	TRBV4-1	few	-	TGCGCCAGCAGGTCGACTATTACTAGCCACAATGAGCAGTTCTTC	CASRSTITSHNEQFF
TRBJ2-5	TRBV3-1	few	TRBD2	TGTGCCAGCAGCCAAGGCCGACTAGCATCGGAGACCCAGTACTTC	CASSQGRLASETQYF
TRBJ2-1	TRBV7-9	-	-	TGTGCCAGCAGCTATCTCGGCAACAATGAGCAGTTCTTC	CASSYLGNNEQFF
TRBJ2-5	TRBV7-2	few	-	TGTGCCAGCAGCTTAGATGGTCCGTCCTCACCCCAAGAGACCCAGTACTTC	CASSLDGPSSPQETQYF
TRBJ2-2	TRBV6-2/TRBV6-3	few	-	TGTGCCAGCAGTTCCCCGGGGCTAATAAACGGGGAGCTGTTTTTT	CASSSPGLINGELFF
TRBJ2-4	TRBV7-3	-	-	TGTGCGAGTCGCAAAAACATTCAGTACTTC	CASRKNIQYF
TRBJ2-7	TRBV27	-	TRBD1	TGTGCCAGCAGTTTATCTAACAGGGGAATAGGCGAGCAGTACTTC	CASSLSNRGIGEQYF
TRBJ1-4	TRBV7-2	-	TRBD1	TGTGCCAGCAGCGACGGACAGGACTTCTATGAAAAACTGTTTTTT	CASSDGQDFYEKLFF
TRBJ1-4	TRBV5-6	few	-	TGTGCCAGCAGCTTGGAAATGGGGTACGGGGAAAAACTGTTTTTT	CASSLEMGYGEKLFF
TRBJ2-7	TRBV7-2	medium-sized	-	TGTGCCAGCAGCTTAGGGTCCTACGAGCAGTACTTC	CASSLGSYEQYF
TRBJ2-4	TRBV29-1	few	-	TGCAGCGTTTCGGAGACACCTCAAAACATTCAGTACTTC	CSVSETPQNIQYF
TRBJ2-6	TRBV28	few	-	TGTGCCAGCAGCGGGGGGCAGATCGGGGCCAACGTCCTGACTTTC	CASSGGQIGANVLTF
TRBJ1-4	TRBV28	once	TRBD1	TGTGCCAGCACGCCGGACAGGGTTAATGAAAAACTGTTTTTT	CASTPDRVNEKLFF
TRBJ1-3	TRBV20-1	-	TRBD1	TGCAGTGCTGCCCGGGACAGGCTTTTTGGAAACACCATATATTTT	CSAARDRLFGNTIYF
TRBJ2-3	TRBV2	many	-	TGTGCCAGCCTCTCGTTTGATACGCAGTATTTT	CASLSFDTQYF
TRBJ2-1	TRBV9	-	TRBD1	TGTGCCAGCAGCGGCCGACAGGGGGCAGAGCAGTTCTTC	CASSGRQGAEQFF
TRBJ1-6	TRBV10-3	few	TRBD1	TGTGCCATCAGTACAGGGGAGTCACCCCTCCACTTT	CAISTGESPLHF
TRBJ2-3	TRBV29-1	-	-	TGCAGCGTAGAGACTAGGGGTGTAAATACGCAGTATTTT	CSVETRGVNTQYF
TRBJ1-1	TRBV20-1	-	-	TGCAGTGCTAGAGGGGCAGGTGGGATGAACACTGAAGCTTTCTTT	CSARGAGGMNTEAFF
TRBJ1-2	TRBV4-2	few	-	TGTGCCAGCAGCCAAGTTCTGCGACAGGAGGATGGCTACACCTTC	CASSQVLRQEDGYTF
TRBJ2-3	TRBV20-1	-	-	TGCAGTGCTAGAGATCTTTCGGCAGATACGCAGTATTTT	CSARDLSADTQYF
TRBJ2-3	TRBV7-2	few	-	TGTGCCAGCAGCCTCCCTGCCCGGGTTGGCACAGATACGCAGTATTTT	CASSLPARVGTDTQYF
TRBJ1-4	TRBV7-2	-	-	TGTGCCAGCAGCTTAGAAAGGGGTTCAGTTGAAAAACTGTTTTTT	CASSLERGSVEKLFF
TRBJ2-5	TRBV20-1	many	TRBD2	TGCAGTGCTAGGGGAGGGGAGGACCCCACCCCGGAGACCCAGTACTTC	CSARGGEDPTPETQYF
TRBJ1-2	TRBV5-5	few	-	TGTGCCAGCAGCCCCCTCGGGGCCAGTTTAGACTATGGCTACACCTTC	CASSPLGASLDYGYTF
TRBJ2-5	TRBV5-5	-	-	TGTGCCAGCAGCCAATTGAGAGGGGCAGGAGAGACCCAGTACTTC	CASSQLRGAGETQYF
TRBJ2-5	TRBV2	-	TRBD1	TGTGCCAGCAGTCAACGGACAGGGGGCGGAGAGACCCAGTACTTC	CASSQRTGGGETQYF
TRBJ2-7	TRBV29-1	few	-	TGCAGCGTTGCCGACCGGAACGAGCAGTACTTC	CSVADRNEQYF
TRBJ1-2	TRBV5-8	-	TRBD1	TGTGCCAGCAGCCCACGGACAGGGGACCCCTATGGCTACACCTTC	CASSPRTGDPYGYTF
TRBJ1-4	TRBV7-3	-	TRBD1	TGTGCCAGCAGCCTCAGGGGACAGGGGTCAAAACTGTTTTTT	CASSLRGQGSKLFF